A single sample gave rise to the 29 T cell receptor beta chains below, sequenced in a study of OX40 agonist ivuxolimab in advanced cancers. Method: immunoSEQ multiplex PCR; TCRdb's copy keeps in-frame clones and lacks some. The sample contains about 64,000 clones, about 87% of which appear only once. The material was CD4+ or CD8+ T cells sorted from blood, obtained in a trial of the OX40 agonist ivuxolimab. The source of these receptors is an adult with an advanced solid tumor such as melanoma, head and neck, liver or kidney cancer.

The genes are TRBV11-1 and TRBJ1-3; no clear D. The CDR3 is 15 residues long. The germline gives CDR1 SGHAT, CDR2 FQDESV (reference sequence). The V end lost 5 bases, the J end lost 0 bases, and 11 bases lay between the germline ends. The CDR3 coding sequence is TGTGCCAGCAGCCCACGACGGAGCTCTGGAAACACCATATATTTT. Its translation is CASSPRRSSGNTIYF.

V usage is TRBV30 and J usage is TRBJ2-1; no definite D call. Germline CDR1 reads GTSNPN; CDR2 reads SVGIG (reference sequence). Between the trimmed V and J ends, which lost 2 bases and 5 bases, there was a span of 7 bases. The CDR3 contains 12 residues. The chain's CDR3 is CAWSNGNNEQFF. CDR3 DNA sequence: TGTGCCTGGAGTAATGGTAACAATGAGCAGTTCTTC.

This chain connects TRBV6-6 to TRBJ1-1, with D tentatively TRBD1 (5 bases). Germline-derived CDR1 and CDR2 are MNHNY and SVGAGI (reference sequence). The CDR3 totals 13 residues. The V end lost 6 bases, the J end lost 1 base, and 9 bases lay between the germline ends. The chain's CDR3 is CASRRDRNTEAFF. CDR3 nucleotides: TGTGCCAGCAGGCGAGACAGGAACACTGAAGCTTTCTTT.

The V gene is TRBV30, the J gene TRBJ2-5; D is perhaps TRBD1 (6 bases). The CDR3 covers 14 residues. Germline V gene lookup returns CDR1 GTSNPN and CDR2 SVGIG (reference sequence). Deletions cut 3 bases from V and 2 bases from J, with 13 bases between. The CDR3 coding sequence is TGTGCCTGGAGCATAGGGGGTTTTCAAGAGACCCAGTACTTC. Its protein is CAWSIGGFQETQYF.

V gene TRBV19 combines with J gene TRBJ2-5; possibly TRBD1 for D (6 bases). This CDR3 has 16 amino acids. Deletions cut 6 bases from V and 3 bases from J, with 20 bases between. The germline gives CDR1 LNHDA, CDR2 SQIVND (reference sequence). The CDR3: CASSTLGDTREETQYF. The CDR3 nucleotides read TGTGCCAGTAGCACCTTGGGGGACACCAGAGAAGAGACCCAGTACTTC.

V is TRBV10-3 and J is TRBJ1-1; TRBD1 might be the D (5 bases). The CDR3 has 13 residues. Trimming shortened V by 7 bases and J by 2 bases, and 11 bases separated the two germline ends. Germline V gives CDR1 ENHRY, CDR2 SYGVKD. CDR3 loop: CAIKGQGNTEAFF. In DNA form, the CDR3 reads TGTGCCATCAAAGGGCAGGGCAACACTGAAGCTTTCTTT.

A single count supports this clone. The CDR3 nucleotides are TGTGCCAGCAGTACCCTGGGGGCGGGGGAGCTGTTTTTT. This gives the protein CASSTLGAGELFF. The chain joins TRBV6-1 to TRBJ2-2; TRBD1 is a possible D gene (6 bases). This CDR3 spans 13 amino acids. Germline CDR1 and CDR2: MNHNS and SASEGT. V gave up 5 bases and J gave up 8 bases, with 12 bases separating them.

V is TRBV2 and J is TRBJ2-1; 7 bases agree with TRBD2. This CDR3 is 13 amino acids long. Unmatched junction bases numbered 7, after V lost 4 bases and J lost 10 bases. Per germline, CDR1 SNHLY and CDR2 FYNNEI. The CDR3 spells CASSAVREREQFF. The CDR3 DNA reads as TGTGCCAGCAGTGCGGTGCGGGAGAGAGAGCAGTTCTTC.

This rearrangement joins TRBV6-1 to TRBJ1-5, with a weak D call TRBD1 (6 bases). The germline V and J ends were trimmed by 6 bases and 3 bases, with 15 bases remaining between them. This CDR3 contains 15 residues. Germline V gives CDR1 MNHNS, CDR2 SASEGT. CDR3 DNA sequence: TGTGCCAGCAGAGGGGTAGGGGGGAACAATCAGCCCCAGCATTTT. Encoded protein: CASRGVGGNNQPQHF.

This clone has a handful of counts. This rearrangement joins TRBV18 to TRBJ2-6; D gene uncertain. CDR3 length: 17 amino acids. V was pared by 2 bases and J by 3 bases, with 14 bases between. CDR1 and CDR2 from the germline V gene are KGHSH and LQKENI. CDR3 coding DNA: TGTGCCAGCTCACCATCGTTTTTGAGGTTTGGGGCCAACGTCCTGACTTTC. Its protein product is CASSPSFLRFGANVLTF.

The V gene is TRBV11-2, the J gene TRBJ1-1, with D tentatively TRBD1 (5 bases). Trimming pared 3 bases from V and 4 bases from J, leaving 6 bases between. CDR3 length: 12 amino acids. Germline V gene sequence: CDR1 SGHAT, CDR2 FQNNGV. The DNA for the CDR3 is TGTGCCAGCAGCTTTGACAGCACTGAAGCTTTCTTT. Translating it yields CASSFDSTEAFF.

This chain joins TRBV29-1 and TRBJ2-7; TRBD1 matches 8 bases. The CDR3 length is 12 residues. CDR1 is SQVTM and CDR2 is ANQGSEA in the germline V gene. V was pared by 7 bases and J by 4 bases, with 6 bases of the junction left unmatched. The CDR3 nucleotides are TGCAGCGCTGGGCAGGGGGCTTACGAGCAGTACTTC. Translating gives CSAGQGAYEQYF.

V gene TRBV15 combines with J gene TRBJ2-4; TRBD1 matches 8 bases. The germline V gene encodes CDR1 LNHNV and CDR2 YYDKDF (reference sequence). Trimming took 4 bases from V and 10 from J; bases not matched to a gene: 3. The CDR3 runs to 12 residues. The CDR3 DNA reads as TGTGCCACCAGCACCACAGGGGGTATTCAGTACTTC. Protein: CATSTTGGIQYF.

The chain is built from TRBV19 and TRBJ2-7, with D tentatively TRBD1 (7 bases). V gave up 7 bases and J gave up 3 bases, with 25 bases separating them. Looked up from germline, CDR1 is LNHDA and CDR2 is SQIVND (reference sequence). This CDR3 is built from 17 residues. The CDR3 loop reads CASISSRGRQKGYEQYF. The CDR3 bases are TGTGCCAGTATCTCAAGCAGGGGGAGGCAGAAAGGCTACGAGCAGTACTTC.

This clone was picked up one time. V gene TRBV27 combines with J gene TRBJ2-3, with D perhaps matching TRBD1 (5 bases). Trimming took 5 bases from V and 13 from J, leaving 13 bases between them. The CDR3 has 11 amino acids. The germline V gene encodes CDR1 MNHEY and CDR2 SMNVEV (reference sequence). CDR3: CASSRQGTEYF. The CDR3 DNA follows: TGTGCCAGCAGTCGGCAGGGCACCGAGTATTTT.

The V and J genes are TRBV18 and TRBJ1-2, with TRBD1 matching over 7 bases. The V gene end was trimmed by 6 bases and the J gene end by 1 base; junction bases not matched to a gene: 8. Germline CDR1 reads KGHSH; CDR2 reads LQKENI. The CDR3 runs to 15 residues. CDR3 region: CASSPARDSNYGYTF. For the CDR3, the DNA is TGTGCCAGCTCCCCAGCCCGGGACAGTAACTATGGCTACACCTTC.

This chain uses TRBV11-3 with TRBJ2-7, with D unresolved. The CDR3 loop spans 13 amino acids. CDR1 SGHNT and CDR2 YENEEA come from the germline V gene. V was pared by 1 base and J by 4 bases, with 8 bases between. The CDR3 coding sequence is TGTGCCAGCAGCTTAGGACCCGGTTACGAGCAGTACTTC. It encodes CASSLGPGYEQYF.

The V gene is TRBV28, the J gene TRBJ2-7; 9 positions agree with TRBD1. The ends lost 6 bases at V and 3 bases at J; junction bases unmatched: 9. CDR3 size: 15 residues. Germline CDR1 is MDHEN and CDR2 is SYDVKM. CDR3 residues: CASRHNTGGGYEQYF. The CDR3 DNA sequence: TGTGCCAGCAGGCATAATACAGGGGGCGGCTACGAGCAGTACTTC.

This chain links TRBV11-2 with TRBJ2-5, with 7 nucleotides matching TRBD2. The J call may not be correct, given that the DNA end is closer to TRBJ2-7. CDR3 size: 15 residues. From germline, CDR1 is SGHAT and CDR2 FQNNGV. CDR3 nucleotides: TGTGCCAGCAGCTTAGCCCTCGGACTAGCCTACGAGCAGTACTTC. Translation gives CASSLALGLAYEQYF.

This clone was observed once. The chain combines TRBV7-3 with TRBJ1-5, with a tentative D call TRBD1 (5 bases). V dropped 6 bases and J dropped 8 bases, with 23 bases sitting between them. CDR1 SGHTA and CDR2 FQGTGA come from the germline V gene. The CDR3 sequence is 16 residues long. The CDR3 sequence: CASSNQGSWAGEPQHF. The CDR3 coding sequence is TGTGCCAGCAGTAACCAGGGCAGTTGGGCGGGTGAGCCCCAGCATTTT.

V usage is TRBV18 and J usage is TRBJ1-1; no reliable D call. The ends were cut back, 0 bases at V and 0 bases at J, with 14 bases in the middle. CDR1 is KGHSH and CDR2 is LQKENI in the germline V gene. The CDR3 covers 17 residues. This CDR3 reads CASSPPATGKMNTEAFF. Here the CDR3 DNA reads TGTGCCAGCTCACCACCGGCGACGGGTAAAATGAACACTGAAGCTTTCTTT.

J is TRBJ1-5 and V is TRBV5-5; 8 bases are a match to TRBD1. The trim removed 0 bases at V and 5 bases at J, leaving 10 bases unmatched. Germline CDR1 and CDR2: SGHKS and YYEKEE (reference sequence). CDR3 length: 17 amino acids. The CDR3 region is CASSLVQRTGRHQPQHF. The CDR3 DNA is TGTGCCAGCAGCTTGGTACAGAGGACAGGGCGGCATCAGCCCCAGCATTTT. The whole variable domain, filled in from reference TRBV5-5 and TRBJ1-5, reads DAGVTQSPTHLIKTRGQQVTLRCSPISGHKSVSWYQQVLGQGPQFIFQYYEKEERGRGNFPDRFSARQFPNYSSELNVNALLLGDSALYLCASSLVQRTGRHQPQHFGDGTRLSIL.

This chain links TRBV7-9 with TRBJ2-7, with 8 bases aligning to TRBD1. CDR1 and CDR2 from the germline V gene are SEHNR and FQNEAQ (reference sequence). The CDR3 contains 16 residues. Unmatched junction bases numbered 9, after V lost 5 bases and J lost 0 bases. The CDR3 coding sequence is TGTGCCAGCAGCCCCGGGACAGGAGATTACTCCTACGAGCAGTACTTC. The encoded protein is CASSPGTGDYSYEQYF.

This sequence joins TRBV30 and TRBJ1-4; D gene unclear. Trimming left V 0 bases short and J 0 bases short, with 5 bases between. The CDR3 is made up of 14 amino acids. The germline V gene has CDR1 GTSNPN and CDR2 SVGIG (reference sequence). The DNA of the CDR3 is TGTGCCTGGAGTGTAACGGCAACTAATGAAAAACTGTTTTTT. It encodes CAWSVTATNEKLFF. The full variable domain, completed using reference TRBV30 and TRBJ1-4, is SQTIHQWPATLVQPVGSPLSLECTVEGTSNPNLYWYRQAAGRGLQLLFYSVGIGQISSEVPQNLSASRPQDRQFILSSKKLLLSDSGFYLCAWSVTATNEKLFFGSGTQLSVL.

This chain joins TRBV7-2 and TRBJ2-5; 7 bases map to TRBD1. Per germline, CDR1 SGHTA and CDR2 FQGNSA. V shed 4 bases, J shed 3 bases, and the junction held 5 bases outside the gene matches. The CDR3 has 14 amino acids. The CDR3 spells CASSSAGTEETQYF. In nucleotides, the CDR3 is TGTGCCAGCAGCTCTGCCGGGACAGAAGAGACCCAGTACTTC.

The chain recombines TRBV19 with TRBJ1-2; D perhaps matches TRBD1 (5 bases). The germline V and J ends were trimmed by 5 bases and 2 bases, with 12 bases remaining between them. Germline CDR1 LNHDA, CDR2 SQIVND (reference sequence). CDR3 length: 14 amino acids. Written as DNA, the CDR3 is TGTGCCAGTAGTGTGGGACCGCAGAACTATGGCTACACCTTC. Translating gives CASSVGPQNYGYTF. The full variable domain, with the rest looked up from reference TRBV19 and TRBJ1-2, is DGGITQSPKYLFRKEGQNVTLSCEQNLNHDAMYWYRQDPGQGLRLIYYSQIVNDFQKGDIAEGYSVSREKKESFPLTVTSAQKNPTAFYLCASSVGPQNYGYTFGSGTRLTVV.

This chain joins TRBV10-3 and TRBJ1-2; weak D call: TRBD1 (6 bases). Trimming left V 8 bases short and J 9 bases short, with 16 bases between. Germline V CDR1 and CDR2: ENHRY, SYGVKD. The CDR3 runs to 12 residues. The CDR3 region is CAILGQGISYTF. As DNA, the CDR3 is TGTGCCATCCTGGGACAAGGAATAAGCTACACCTTC.

Written as DNA, the CDR3 is TGTGCCACTCCCCGGAGGACACTCAACTATGGCTACACCTTC. Translation: CATPRRTLNYGYTF. The chain recombines TRBV19 with TRBJ1-2; possibly TRBD1 for D (5 bases). This CDR3 contains 14 residues. Germline CDR1 LNHDA, CDR2 SQIVND (reference sequence). Deletions cut 10 bases from V and 2 bases from J, with 17 bases between.

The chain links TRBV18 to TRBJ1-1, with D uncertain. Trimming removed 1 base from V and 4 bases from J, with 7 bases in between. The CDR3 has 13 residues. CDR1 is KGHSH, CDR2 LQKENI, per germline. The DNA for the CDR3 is TGTGCCAGCTCACCACAGGGTACCACTGAAGCTTTCTTT. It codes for CASSPQGTTEAFF.